These T cell receptor beta chains were read from a single sample in a study of shared clonotypes between healthy human individuals. Profiling relied on immunoSEQ multiplex PCR, and the TCRdb table lists in-frame clones only, not all of them. Among more than 2,000,000 clones listed, more than 80% were seen once. The sample taken for sequencing was naive CD4+ T cells from PBMCs. The receptors originated from a man between 18 and 29 years old in good health. Some clones in this sample may be carry-over from other donors' samples. Each CDR3 is given with its conserved first and last residue.

TRBJ1-1 TRBV6-6 CASSFQGLAFF
TRBJ2-7 TRBV28 CASSTRLAFPLYEQYF
TRBJ2-4 TRBV29-1 CSVAHVAGELSWNVRAKNIQYF
TRBJ1-4 TRBV4-2 CASSPRAGGEKLFF
TRBJ2-7 TRBV7-2 CASSYSGSFKQYF
TRBJ1-1 TRBV21-1 CASKEAFF
TRBJ1-3 TRBV25-1 CASSESSGYWGNTIYF
TRBJ2-1 TRBV5-1 CASSRARDSSEQFF
TRBJ2-1 TRBV7-3 CASSPGQSYNEQFF
TRBJ1-1 TRBV6-1 CASSRARNTEAFF
TRBJ2-2 TRBV7-9 CASSSATGTRNTGELFF
TRBJ1-2 TRBV20-1 CSASDYGYTF
TRBJ2-3 TRBV6-5 CASTRGDTQYF
TRBJ1-2 TRBV5-6 CASSPGLYGYTF